Detailed here is one T cell receptor beta chain. This record comes from a study of identical twins. Healthy Caucasians provided all donations. Germline CDR1 and CDR2: SGHRS and YFSETQ. This CDR3 has 17 amino acids. Trimming cost V 4 bases and J 0 bases, with 17 bases left between them. Addition of a universal primer site occurred through template switching, and cDNA carried unique molecular identifiers. TCRdb re-called the 5' RACE reads with MiXCR, one entry per CDR3 protein. The repertoire includes some 500,000 distinct CDR3 sequences, approximately 10% of them detected once, and around 3.2% sits in the top ten. This sample was also put to use in a study of yellow fever vaccine responses in identical twins.

The chain links TRBV5-1 to TRBJ2-1; D might be TRBD1 (5 bases). This TCR came from a woman aged 18 to 35 in good health. The sample taken for sequencing was PBMCs. CDR3 coding DNA: TGCGCCAGCAGCCCCCGTAGGGGATTAAGCTCCTACAATGAGCAGTTCTTC. Its translation is CASSPRRGLSSYNEQFF.